The source of this T cell receptor (beta chain) is a study of technical replicates of blood from a handful of donors. TCRdb's table, derived via immunoSEQ multiplex PCR, lists solely in-frame clones and lacks some. The sample includes tens of thousands of clones, roughly 98% of them seen just once. There are 14 residues in the CDR3. V was cut by 1 base and J by 2 bases, with 8 bases left in between. Germline CDR1 SGHAT, CDR2 FQNNGV. This TCR was sampled from a human donor in good health. Sequencing was done on a sample of T cells isolated from PBMCs. This chain joins TRBV11-2 and TRBJ2-5; D might be TRBD1 (5 bases). The CDR3 loop is CASSLVQGQETQYF. CDR3 coding DNA: TGTGCCAGCAGCTTAGTTCAGGGTCAAGAGACCCAGTACTTC.